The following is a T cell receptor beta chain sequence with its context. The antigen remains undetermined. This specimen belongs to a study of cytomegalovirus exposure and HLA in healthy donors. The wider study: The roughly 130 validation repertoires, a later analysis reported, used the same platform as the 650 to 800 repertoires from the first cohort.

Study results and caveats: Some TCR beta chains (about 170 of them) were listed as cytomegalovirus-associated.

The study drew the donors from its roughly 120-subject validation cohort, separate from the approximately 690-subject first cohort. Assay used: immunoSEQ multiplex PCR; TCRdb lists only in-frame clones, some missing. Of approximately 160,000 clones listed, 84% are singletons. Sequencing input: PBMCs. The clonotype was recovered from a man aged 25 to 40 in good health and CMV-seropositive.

CDR3 DNA: TGTGCCAGCAGCTTAGATGGCTTATCGGGCAATGAGCAGTTCTTC. It is translated as CASSLDGLSGNEQFF. The chain employs TRBV11-3 and TRBJ2-1; no definite D call. Germline assignment: CDR1 SGHNT and CDR2 YENEEA. Trimming shortened V by 0 bases and J by 6 bases, and 12 bases separated the two germline ends. CDR3 length: 15 amino acids.